This T cell receptor (beta chain) was profiled in a study of pediatric ulcerative colitis. Study-wide results and limits: This repertoire reflects total lymphocytes rather than subpopulations like regulatory T cells. Clonal expansions reduced rectal repertoire diversity in acute severe colitis. No controls had the two rectal clonotypes shared by ulcerative colitis patients.

Losses at the gene ends were 0 bases for V and 5 bases for J; bases not matched to a gene: 9. The CDR3 spans 17 residues. Germline CDR1 and CDR2: MGHRA and YSYEKL. Before the diagnostic colonoscopy, ulcerative colitis patients were free of immunosuppressive medication. With respect to this clone: Its antigen is still unknown.

Repertoires were generated with immunoSEQ multiplex PCR, while TCRdb's copy carries only in-frame clones and drops some. The repertoire holds about 36,000 clones, with roughly 80% as singletons. The chain employs TRBV4-1 and TRBJ1-5, with 8 bases lining up with TRBD1. The sample was blood. This clonotype originated in a girl aged 10-17 years with moderate ulcerative colitis. CDR3 in DNA: TGCGCCAGCAGCCAAGATTTCGGCAGGGGGCGAGATCAGCCCCAGCATTTT. It specifies CASSQDFGRGRDQPQHF.